This TCR beta chain was obtained from a study of shared clonotypes between healthy human individuals. Background on the study: Aged 18 to 49, the donors were a couple of women and three men.

A CD45RA+ naive subset and a CD45RA-negative memory subset were split from CD4+ cells. Sequenced by immunoSEQ multiplex PCR; TCRdb stores in-frame clones only, minus some. The data contain about 2.5 million clones, 85% to 95% of them singletons. The sequenced material came from naive CD4+ T cells from PBMCs. Indicated subset: CD45RA+ positively selected. The sequence was collected from a man between 18 and 35 years old in good health. Some clones in this sample may be carry-over from other donors' samples.

CDR3 sequence: CASSYRGLGTDTQYF. The CDR3, as DNA: TGTGCCAGCAGTTACAGGGGGTTAGGGACAGATACGCAGTATTTT. The rearrangement uses TRBV6-4 and TRBJ2-3; 8 bases are shared with TRBD1. The trim removed 5 bases at V and 3 bases at J, leaving 7 bases unmatched. The CDR3 loop spans 15 amino acids. Germline V lookup: CDR1 MRHNA, CDR2 SNTAGT.